Listed here are 10 T cell receptor beta chains from one sample, sequenced in a study of T cell repertoires in cytomegalovirus infection. These receptors have no known antigen. From the reads, TCRdb called clonotypes with MiXCR, one entry per CDR3 protein. The sample lists approximately 770,000 distinct CDR3 sequences; roughly 29% were seen once. This specimen was cultured CD8+ T cells from PBMCs, taken from culture after CMV antigen stimulation. Source of these receptors: a human donor in good health (CMV status not recorded). Some clones in this sample may be carry-over from other donors' samples.

As for this clonotype: This may stem from a read error, because a much larger clone lies one nucleotide away. The rearrangement links TRBV27 to TRBJ2-3, with a tentative D call TRBD2 (7 bases). Trimming pared 3 bases from V and 7 bases from J, leaving 14 bases between. The CDR3 length is 14 residues. CDR1 is MNHEY, CDR2 SMNVEV, per germline (reference sequence). The DNA for the CDR3 is TGTGCCAGCAGTTTTGTGGGGGGGCCTTATACGCAGTATTTT. This codes for CASSFVGGPYTQYF.

This clonotype was seen only a few times. J is TRBJ1-1 and V is TRBV19, with 7 bases identical to TRBD1. V lost 7 bases, J lost 7 bases, and 9 bases stayed unmatched. The CDR3 runs 13 residues. The V gene's germline CDR1 is LNHDA and CDR2 SQIVND (reference sequence). In nucleotides, the CDR3 is TGTGCCAGTACCATGGACAGGAGATATGAAGCTTTCTTT. It codes for CASTMDRRYEAFF.

The rearrangement uses TRBV7-9 and TRBJ2-5, with 7 bases identical to TRBD1. The CDR3 spans 15 residues. The germline gives CDR1 SEHNR, CDR2 FQNEAQ (reference sequence). Trimming removed 5 bases from V and 1 base from J; junction bases left unmatched: 7. Here the CDR3 DNA reads TGTGCCAGCAGCCCGCCGGGACAGCTCCAAGAGACCCAGTACTTC. Protein sequence: CASSPPGQLQETQYF.

This chain links TRBV20-1 with TRBJ2-2, with D hard to call. Trimming stripped 5 bases from V and 3 bases from J, with 16 bases between. The germline CDR1 and CDR2 sequences are DFQATT and SNEGSKA (reference sequence). There are 15 residues in the CDR3. CDR3 sequence reads: CSAPGWGTDTGELFF. CDR3 sequence (DNA): TGCAGTGCTCCCGGGTGGGGTACGGACACCGGGGAGCTGTTTTTT.

This clonotype was seen at least ten times. This CDR3 is CASSSARVLANYGYTF. The CDR3 region has the DNA TGTGCCAGCAGCTCCGCCCGGGTCCTAGCTAACTATGGCTACACCTTC. The chain has TRBV7-9 and TRBJ1-2; D is uncertain. V dropped 4 bases and J dropped 0 bases, with 15 bases sitting between them. The CDR3 covers 16 residues. Germline V gene data show CDR1 as SEHNR and CDR2 as FQNEAQ (reference sequence).

V and J are TRBV20-1 and TRBJ1-1; D gene unclear. Trimming removed 2 bases at V and 8 bases at J, with 12 bases between. The CDR3 is made up of 12 amino acids. In germline, CDR1 is DFQATT, CDR2 SNEGSKA (reference sequence). CDR3 protein: CSARRALAEAFF. In DNA, the CDR3 is TGCAGTGCTAGAAGGGCCCTGGCCGAAGCTTTCTTT.

The table lists this clonotype with a few counts. This sequence joins TRBV7-4 and TRBJ2-3; 7 nucleotides agree with TRBD2. Germline V gives CDR1 SGHVT, CDR2 SQSDAQ. The CDR3 sequence is 15 residues long. V was clipped by 5 bases and J by 6 bases; unmatched bases: 11. CDR3 bases: TGTGCCAGCAGCCCTCGAGCGGGGTACAGGGATACGCAGTATTTT. It translates to CASSPRAGYRDTQYF.

This clonotype occurred many times. The genes are TRBV7-2 and TRBJ1-6, with 7 bases identical to TRBD1. The CDR3 contains 19 residues. V was clipped by 1 base and J by 5 bases; unmatched bases: 14. CDR1 SGHTA and CDR2 FQGNSA come from the germline V gene. The CDR3 nucleotides are TGTGCCAGCAGCTTAGTGGGTTTGGCAGGGGGACGTAATAATTCACCCCTCCACTTT. Protein sequence: CASSLVGLAGGRNNSPLHF.

V and J are TRBV7-3 and TRBJ1-4, with D hard to call. V was trimmed by 5 bases and J by 3 bases, leaving 10 bases between them. The V gene's germline CDR1 is SGHTA and CDR2 FQGTGA. CDR3 size: 14 residues. The CDR3 loop reads CASSQVGANEKLFF. The CDR3, as DNA: TGTGCCAGCAGCCAGGTCGGAGCTAATGAAAAACTGTTTTTT.

This clonotype has just a few counts. The chain couples TRBV27 to TRBJ2-1; TRBD1 might be the D (5 bases). Germline CDR1 and CDR2: MNHEY and SMNVEV (reference sequence). The CDR3 contains 13 residues. V lost 5 bases and J lost 10, with 15 bases in between. The DNA for the CDR3 is TGTGCCAGCAGTATAACAGGCCTCAGGGAGCAGTTCTTC. This encodes CASSITGLREQFF.